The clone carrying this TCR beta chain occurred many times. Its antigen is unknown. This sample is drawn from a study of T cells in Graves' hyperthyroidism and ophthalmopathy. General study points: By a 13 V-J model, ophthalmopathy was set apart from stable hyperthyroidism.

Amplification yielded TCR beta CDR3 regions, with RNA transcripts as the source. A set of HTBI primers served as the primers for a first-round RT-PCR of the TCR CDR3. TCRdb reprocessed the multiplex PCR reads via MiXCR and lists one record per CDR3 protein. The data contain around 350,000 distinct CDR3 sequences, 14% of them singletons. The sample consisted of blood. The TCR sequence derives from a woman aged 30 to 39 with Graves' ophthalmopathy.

The CDR3 region is CSSSSVTDPGQETQYF. The CDR3 region has the DNA TGCAGCAGCTCTAGCGTTACCGACCCGGGTCAAGAGACCCAGTACTTC. V and J are TRBV20-1 and TRBJ2-5; D is possibly TRBD2 (6 bases). CDR3 length: 16 residues. The germline gives CDR1 DFQATT, CDR2 SNEGSKA (reference sequence).